The TCR beta chain under discussion was sequenced for a study of immune characterization of retroperitoneal liposarcoma. This clonotype is judged medium-sized. One entry per CDR3 protein results from TCRdb running MiXCR on the PCR reads. The sample has about 10,000 distinct CDR3 sequences, around a third seen once. Material for sequencing was tumor tissue. The TCR originated in a female donor with retroperitoneal liposarcoma.

CDR3 residues: CASSRSGRRSYNEQYF. The CDR3 DNA is TGTGCCAGCAGCCGTAGCGGGAGAAGGTCCTACAATGAGCAGTACTTC. The V call is TRBV7-2, the J call TRBJ2-1; 9 bases align to TRBD2. The J call may be in error: the DNA end matches TRBJ2-7 better. Looked up from germline, CDR1 is SGHTA and CDR2 is FQGNSA. CDR3 length equals 16 residues.